The present entry profiles one T cell receptor beta chain with its context. The sample contains more than one DNA sequence encoding this CDR3. This sample is part of a study of PD-L1 blockade in urothelial cancer. The wider study: Patients initiated atezolizumab in about 2014 at 1,200 mg intravenously every 3 weeks. Specimens of blood held a median count of about 140,000 T cells.

Libraries were prepared by immunoSEQ multiplex PCR; TCRdb keeps only in-frame clonotypes and omits some of them. The table records 130,000 or so clones, around 85% of them present only once. Time point defined: pretreatment peripheral blood. Germline V lookup: CDR1 SGHDT, CDR2 YYEEEE. Trimming stripped 2 bases from V and 2 bases from J, with 11 bases between. The CDR3 has 15 residues. This TCR was sampled from a man aged 45-60 years with urothelial cancer. The sequenced sample was PBMCs, obtained around atezolizumab (anti-PD-L1) treatment. The rearrangement joins TRBV5-6 to TRBJ1-5, with D hard to call. The CDR3 region is CASSLGGFGNQPQHF. For the CDR3, the DNA is TGTGCCAGCAGCTTAGGAGGATTTGGCAATCAGCCCCAGCATTTT.